This T cell receptor beta chain was observed in a study of human T cells and chemical hapten exposure. Study in general: DPC 0.01% went on the upper back by patch test, with reading at 6 days.

Time point indicated: pre-sensitization, week 0. Treatment reported: therapeutic diphenylcyclopropenone sensitization with weekly scalp DPC. CDR1 is MGHDK and CDR2 is SYGVNS in the germline V gene. This CDR3 contains 12 residues. V was shortened by 4 bases and J by 5 bases, with 6 bases between the two germline ends. TCRdb ran MiXCR on the RACE reads and lists one entry per CDR3 protein. The table lists 100,000 to 150,000 distinct CDR3 sequences, 13% of them singletons. This clonotype was picked up one time. The gene calls are TRBV25-1 and TRBJ2-1, with D unclear. The sample was whole blood, taken in connection with sensitization to the hapten diphenylcyclopropenone (DPC). The receptor was isolated from a woman under 30 with alopecia areata. Some clones in this sample may be carry-over from other donors' samples. CDR3 in amino acids: CASSAPNNEQFF. The CDR3 DNA reads TGTGCCAGCAGTGCCCCTAACAATGAGCAGTTCTTC.